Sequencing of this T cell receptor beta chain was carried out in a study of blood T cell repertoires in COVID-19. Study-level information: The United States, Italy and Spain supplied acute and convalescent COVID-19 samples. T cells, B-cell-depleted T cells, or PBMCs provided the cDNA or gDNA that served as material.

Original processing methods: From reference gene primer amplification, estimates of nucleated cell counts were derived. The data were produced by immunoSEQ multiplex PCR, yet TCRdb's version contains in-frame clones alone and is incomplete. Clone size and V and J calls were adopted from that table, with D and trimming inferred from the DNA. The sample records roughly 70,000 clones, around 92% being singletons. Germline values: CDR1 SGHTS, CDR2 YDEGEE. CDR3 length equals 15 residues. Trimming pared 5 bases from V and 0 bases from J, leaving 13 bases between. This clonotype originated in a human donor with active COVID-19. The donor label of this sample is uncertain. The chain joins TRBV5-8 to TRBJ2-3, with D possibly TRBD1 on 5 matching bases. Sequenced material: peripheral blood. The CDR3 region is CASRPWGPSTDTQYF. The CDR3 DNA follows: TGTGCCAGCAGACCCTGGGGCCCTAGCACAGATACGCAGTATTTT.